These T cell receptor beta chains were read from a single sample in a study of blood T cell repertoires in COVID-19. Repertoires were generated with immunoSEQ multiplex PCR, while TCRdb's copy carries only in-frame clones and drops some. Among about 180,000 clones listed, around 86% were seen once. Specimen: peripheral blood. The receptors come from a man aged 45 to 65 with active or convalescent COVID-19. CDR3s include the opening cysteine and the closing phenylalanine or tryptophan. Each record gives: V gene, J gene, D gene, CDR3 DNA, CDR3 protein. A D gene is named only where the DNA matches it firmly.

V: TRBV11-2
J: TRBJ2-2
D: NA
DNA: TGTGCCAGCAGCACCCCGCGGGGTGCCACCGGGGAGCTGTTTTTT
CDR3: CASSTPRGATGELFF

V: TRBV19
J: TRBJ1-4
D: TRBD1
DNA: TGTGCCAGTAAGATCGGGACAGATAATGAAAAACTGTTTTTT
CDR3: CASKIGTDNEKLFF

V: TRBV9
J: TRBJ1-1
D: TRBD1
DNA: TGTGCCAGCAGCGCACAGGGGGTTATGAACACTGAAGCTTTCTTT
CDR3: CASSAQGVMNTEAFF

V: TRBV2
J: TRBJ1-2
D: NA
DNA: TGTGCCAGCAATCCGGGAGTAGGACCCATTTCTAGGGGCTACACCTTC
CDR3: CASNPGVGPISRGYTF

V: TRBV18
J: TRBJ2-7
D: TRBD1
DNA: TGTGCCAGCTCACCACCGGTGGGACAGGGTGAGCACGAGCAGTACTTC
CDR3: CASSPPVGQGEHEQYF

V: TRBV7-2
J: TRBJ2-1
D: TRBD2
DNA: TGTGCCAGCAGCAACAAGCGGGAGGGGGGGCAGTTCTTC
CDR3: CASSNKREGGQFF

V: TRBV6-6
J: TRBJ2-7
D: TRBD1
DNA: TGTGCCAGCATTGGTCATAGACAGGGTGGATACGAGCAGTACTTC
CDR3: CASIGHRQGGYEQYF

V: TRBV9
J: TRBJ2-5
D: NA
DNA: TGTGCCAGCAGCGTAGTCGGAGGAGGGGAGACCCAGTACTTC
CDR3: CASSVVGGGETQYF

V: TRBV19
J: TRBJ2-1
D: NA
DNA: TGTGCCAGTAGACCCAGGGCAGACAATGAGCAGTTCTTC
CDR3: CASRPRADNEQFF

V: TRBV5-1
J: TRBJ1-2
D: TRBD1
DNA: TGCGCCAGCAGCCCCCCGGGACAGACCTATGGCTACACCTTC
CDR3: CASSPPGQTYGYTF